The present entry profiles one TCR beta chain with its context. Its antigen remains undetermined. Per-nucleotide qualities are absent, and no much larger clonotype sits a single base away. The trial excluded patients who had a history of autoimmune disease or were on systemic immunosuppression. Peripheral blood for TCR sequencing was collected from all dose cohorts at baseline, on cycle 4 day 1, and on cycle 7 day 1. The samples were taken from a phase I, first-in-human, multicenter, open-label dose-escalation trial of ivuxolimab. Adults with locally advanced or metastatic head and neck squamous cell, hepatocellular, melanoma or renal cell carcinoma were enrolled in the trial. Before TCR sequencing, CD4+ T cells and CD8+ T cells were sorted from peripheral blood as separate populations. These data originate in a study of OX40 agonist ivuxolimab in advanced cancers. For context, the study as a whole: Ivuxolimab was a fully human IgG2 agonistic monoclonal antibody targeting the costimulatory receptor OX40 (CD134). Of the roughly 50 dose-escalation patients, hepatocellular carcinoma was present in 19, melanoma in roughly 15, renal cell carcinoma in 9 and head and neck cancer in 9. The dose-escalation cohort was 82.7% male with a mean age of approximately 60 years, ranging from roughly 20 to 80. Partial responses occurred in three dose-escalation patients: two with cutaneous melanoma and one with hepatocellular carcinoma. Peripheral TCRbeta sequencing aimed to test whether ivuxolimab altered TCR sequence diversity and caused clonal T-cell expansion. The paper describes the monotherapy dose-escalation part (N of about 50 patients) of the phase I trial of ivuxolimab. Patients were allowed to have had prior anti-PD-1, anti-PD-L1 or anti-CTLA-4 therapy, and around two fifths of the dose-escalation patients had been treated with checkpoint inhibitors. Intravenous ivuxolimab was administered to patients every 2 weeks at six dose levels: 0.01, 0.1, 0.3, 1.5, 3 and 10 mg/kg. General findings and caveats noted by the study authors: After ivuxolimab, expanded clones were on average more numerous among CD8+ T cells than among CD4+ T cells. In the 0.1-3.0 mg/kg groups, partial responders were among the patients with the lowest normalized peripheral clonal expansion, particularly in CD8+ T cells. Which antigens the clonally expanded peripheral T cells were specific for was not determined. At doses of 0.1 to 3.0 mg/kg, clonal expansion of both CD4+ and CD8+ T cells in blood was seen between baseline and week 6. Low levels of normalized T-cell clonal expansion were also seen in some patients who did not respond.

The V end loses 1 base and the J end loses 4 bases, and a stretch of 14 bases separates them. The CDR3, cysteine through phenylalanine, is 16 amino acids long. Of the read, only the CDR3 DNA is kept; its 48 bases are in frame from base 1. Via the germline V gene, CDR1 is SGHTA and CDR2 FQGNSA. To sequence the TCRbeta CDR3 region, genomic DNA was isolated from the sorted cells. The immunoSEQ Assay was used to sequence the TCRbeta CDR3 regions. Entries here come from immuneACCESS through TCRdb and include only in-frame sequences with V and J called. Some clones fail to appear in such tables; in the studies checked, an unresolved V gene covers under half of the shortfall, and the cause of the remainder is unknown. The sample table records roughly 60,000 clones; less than 95% of these occur just once. The ten largest clones capture more than 13% of the sample.

The V and J segments used are TRBV7-2 and TRBJ2-1; 6 matching bases give a weak D call of TRBD2. The clonotype comes from an adult with an advanced solid tumor such as melanoma, head and neck, liver or kidney cancer. The input for sequencing was CD4+ or CD8+ T cells sorted from blood, taken in a trial of the OX40 agonist ivuxolimab. The DNA reads TGTGCCAGCAGCTTAGTCGGCGGGGCCCCTTACAATGAGCAGTTCTTC. Its translation reads: CASSLVGGAPYNEQFF.